The TCR beta chain described here comes from a study of blood T cell repertoires in COVID-19. Across the study: In each case, the material was cDNA or gDNA derived from T cells, B-cell-depleted T cells, or PBMCs.

CDR1 SEHNR and CDR2 FQNEAQ come from the germline V gene (reference sequence). Trimming removed 4 bases from V and 7 bases from J; junction bases left unmatched: 3. The CDR3 covers 13 residues. Using immunoSEQ multiplex PCR, the repertoire was profiled, and TCRdb retains in-frame clones only, with some absent. Here the sample spans fewer than 200,000 clones, approximately 88% being singletons. The J gene is TRBJ1-2, the V gene TRBV7-9; 10 bases are shared with TRBD1. Material for sequencing was peripheral blood. The TCR originated in a woman between 45 and 65 years old with acute or convalescent COVID-19. The CDR3 here is CASSSGQGGGYTF. In DNA form, the CDR3 reads TGTGCCAGCAGCTCTGGACAGGGGGGTGGCTACACCTTC. Using reference TRBV7-9 and TRBJ1-2 for the parts outside the CDR3, the full variable domain is DTGVSQNPRHKITKRGQNVTFRCDPISEHNRLYWYRQTLGQGPEFLTYFQNEAQLEKSRLLSDRFSAERPKGSFSTLEIQRTEQGDSAMYLCASSSGQGGGYTFGSGTRLTVV.